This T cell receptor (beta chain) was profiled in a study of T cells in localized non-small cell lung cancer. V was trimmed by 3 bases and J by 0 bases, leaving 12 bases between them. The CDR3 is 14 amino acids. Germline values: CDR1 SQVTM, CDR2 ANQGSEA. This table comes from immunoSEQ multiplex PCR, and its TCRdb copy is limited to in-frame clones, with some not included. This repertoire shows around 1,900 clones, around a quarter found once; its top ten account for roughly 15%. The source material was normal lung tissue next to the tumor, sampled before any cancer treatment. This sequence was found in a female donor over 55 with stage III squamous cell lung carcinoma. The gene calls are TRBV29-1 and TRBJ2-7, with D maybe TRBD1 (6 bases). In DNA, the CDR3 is TGCAGCGTTGAGGAAACAGGGAACTCCTACGAGCAGTACTTC. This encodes CSVEETGNSYEQYF.